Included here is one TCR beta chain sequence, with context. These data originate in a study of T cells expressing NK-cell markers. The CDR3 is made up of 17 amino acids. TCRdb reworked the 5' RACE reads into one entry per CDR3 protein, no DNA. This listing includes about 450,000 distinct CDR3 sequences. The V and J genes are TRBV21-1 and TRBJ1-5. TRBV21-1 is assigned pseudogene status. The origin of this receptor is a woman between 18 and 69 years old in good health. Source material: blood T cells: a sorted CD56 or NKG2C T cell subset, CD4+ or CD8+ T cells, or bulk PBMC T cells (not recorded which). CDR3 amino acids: CASSKVPSHGSNQPQHF.